These 13 T cell receptor beta chains came from one sample sequenced in a study of T cells after yellow fever vaccination (dated by TCRdb to between 2018 and 2021). In the paper's terms, the treatment or condition label means: live attenuated yellow fever vaccine strain. The library relied on 5' RACE. Reads for this sample came from an Illumina HiSeq 2500. The public reads were reanalyzed by TCRdb: fastp trimming at Q25, MiXCR alignment, in-frame beta chains only. Under each unique CDR3 protein, matching rows form one entry showing the most common genes and DNA. Counted in this sample were some 100,000 distinct CDR3 sequences; approximately 7.1% of them appeared once. The ten largest clones add up to approximately 2.7% of the sample. Sequencing was performed on CD4+ T cells sorted from PBMCs, taken about 49 days after the first yellow fever vaccination. The receptors derive from a man younger than 35 who received the YFV17D yellow fever vaccine.

Remarks on this clonotype: At one boundary the junction diverges from the germline segment, which might be a read error. This chain uses TRBV5-5 with TRBJ2-1; the D is unclear. There are 11 residues in the CDR3. Germline V gene sequence: CDR1 SGHKS, CDR2 YYEKEE (reference sequence). CDR3 nucleotides: TGTGCCAGCAGCCCGACCGGCGAGCACTTCTTC. Its protein is CASSPTGEHFF.

A remark on this clonotype: One base away lies a much larger clone, so this may be a sequencing read error. The chain has TRBV20-1 and TRBJ2-1; 8 bases map to TRBD2. CDR1 is DFQATT, CDR2 SNEGSKA, per germline (reference sequence). The CDR3 is made up of 17 amino acids. The chain's CDR3 is CCARDRLRSGGHSEQFF. In nucleotides, the CDR3 is TGCTGTGCTAGAGATCGTCTCCGGTCGGGGGGGCACAGTGAGCAGTTCTTC.

The gene calls are TRBV7-3 and TRBJ2-1; 12 bases agree with TRBD2. Trimming took 2 bases from V and 8 from J; bases not matched to a gene: 7. CDR1 and CDR2 from the germline V gene are SGHTA and FQGTGA. This CDR3 has 16 amino acids. The CDR3 nucleotides read TGTGCCAGCAGCTTACCCGGACTAGCGGGGACCCATGAGCAGTTCTTC. Translating it yields CASSLPGLAGTHEQFF.

This clonotype was recorded at least ten times. The J gene is TRBJ2-2, the V gene TRBV4-2; TRBD1 matches 10 bases. This CDR3 has 17 amino acids. CDR1 and CDR2 (germline): LGHNA, YNFKEQ. With 4 bases clipped from V and 6 bases from J, the junction kept 11 bases outside the gene matches. The CDR3 reads CASSRYAPGQGSGELFF. DNA of the CDR3: TGTGCCAGCAGCCGCTACGCGCCGGGACAGGGGTCCGGGGAGCTGTTTTTT.

This clonotype was detected ten times or more. The rearrangement uses TRBV7-2 and TRBJ2-5, with a tentative D call TRBD1 (5 bases). The CDR3 has 15 amino acids. With 3 bases removed from V and 2 bases from J, the gap between germline ends came to 13 bases. CDR1 is SGHTA, CDR2 FQGNSA, per germline. The CDR3: CASSFSWGLQETQYF. CDR3 sequence (DNA): TGTGCCAGCAGCTTTTCGTGGGGCTTACAAGAGACCCAGTACTTC.

This clonotype showed up many times. The chain couples TRBV5-1 to TRBJ1-4; TRBD1 matches at 9 bases. Germline V gene sequence: CDR1 SGHRS, CDR2 YFSETQ. V lost 3 bases to trimming and J lost 6 bases; unmatched junction nucleotides: 6. This CDR3 spans 15 amino acids. The CDR3 region is CASSWGTGSDEKLFF. CDR3 nucleotides: TGCGCCAGCAGCTGGGGGACAGGGTCAGATGAAAAACTGTTTTTT.

This clonotype was recorded at least ten times. This chain joins TRBV29-1 and TRBJ1-4; the D gene is possibly TRBD1 (5 bases). The CDR3 length is 13 residues. Germline V gene data show CDR1 as SQVTM and CDR2 as ANQGSEA. Trimming stripped 3 bases from V and 10 bases from J, with 15 bases between. CDR3 coding DNA: TGCAGCGTTGACCCGGCAATGGGGGGAAAACTGTTTTTT. Its protein is CSVDPAMGGKLFF.

This clonotype was picked up many times. The CDR3 nucleotides are TGTGCCAGCAGACCACAGGGTTCGGCTGGCTACACCTTC. Amino acids: CASRPQGSAGYTF. This sequence joins TRBV28 and TRBJ1-2; TRBD1 might be the D (6 bases). Germline V CDR1 and CDR2: MDHEN, SYDVKM. The CDR3 has 13 amino acids. Trimming cost V 6 bases and J 7 bases, with 15 bases left between them.

This clonotype was observed many times. V gene TRBV12-3 or TRBV12-4 combines with J gene TRBJ1-2; TRBD1 matches 7 bases. This CDR3 is 13 amino acids long. Losses at the gene ends were 5 bases for V and 5 bases for J; bases not matched to a gene: 5. The CDR3 DNA reads TGTGCCAGCAGTCCACGGGACAGTTATGGCTACACCTTC. It translates to CASSPRDSYGYTF.

This clonotype has ten or more counts. The chain recombines TRBV20-1 with TRBJ1-2; tentative D call: TRBD1 (5 bases). This CDR3 comprises 14 residues. Trimming took 3 bases from V and 7 from J, leaving 18 bases between them. Germline V gene sequence: CDR1 DFQATT, CDR2 SNEGSKA (reference sequence). DNA of the CDR3: TGCAGTGCTAGTGGGACCCTCGGAGACGGTGGCTACACCTTC. Protein: CSASGTLGDGGYTF.

In this sample, this clonotype turned up many times. The chain uses TRBV5-1 and TRBJ2-3; D might be TRBD1 (5 bases). Germline V gene lookup returns CDR1 SGHRS and CDR2 YFSETQ. The CDR3 consists of 15 residues. V lost 7 bases to trimming and J lost 4 bases, with 19 bases between them. CDR3 DNA: TGCGCCAGCCGGCCTACAGGAGCCTCCGCAGATACGCAGTATTTT. This encodes CASRPTGASADTQYF.

This clonotype was found many times. The gene calls are TRBV3-1 and TRBJ2-7, with D possibly TRBD1 on 6 matching bases. CDR1 LGHDT and CDR2 YNNKEL come from the germline V gene (reference sequence). CDR3 length equals 16 residues. Trimming cost V 4 bases and J 3 bases, with 19 bases left between them. This CDR3 is CASSPSGTPRFYEQYF. The DNA for the CDR3 is TGTGCCAGCAGCCCTTCCGGGACACCCAGATTCTACGAGCAGTACTTC.

Ten or more counts support this clonotype. The rearrangement links TRBV5-1 to TRBJ2-5; 16 bases agree with TRBD2. The CDR3 is made up of 18 amino acids. Germline V gene lookup returns CDR1 SGHRS and CDR2 YFSETQ. V was clipped by 4 bases and J by 4 bases; unmatched bases: 10. Written as DNA, the CDR3 is TGCGCCAGCAGCCTTCGTCGGGGACTAGCGGGGGGGCGAGAGACCCAGTACTTC. As protein: CASSLRRGLAGGRETQYF.